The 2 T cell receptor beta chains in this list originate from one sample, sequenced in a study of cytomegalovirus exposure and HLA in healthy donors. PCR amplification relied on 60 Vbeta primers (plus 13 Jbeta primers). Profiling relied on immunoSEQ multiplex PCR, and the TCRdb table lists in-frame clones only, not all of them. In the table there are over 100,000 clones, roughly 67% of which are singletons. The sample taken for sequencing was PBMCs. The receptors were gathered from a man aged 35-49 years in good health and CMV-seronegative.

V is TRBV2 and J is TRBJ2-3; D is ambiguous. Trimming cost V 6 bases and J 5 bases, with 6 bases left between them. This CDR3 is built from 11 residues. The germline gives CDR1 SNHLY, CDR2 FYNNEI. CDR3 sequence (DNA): TGTGCCAGCAGAACGGGAGATACGCAGTATTTT. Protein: CASRTGDTQYF.

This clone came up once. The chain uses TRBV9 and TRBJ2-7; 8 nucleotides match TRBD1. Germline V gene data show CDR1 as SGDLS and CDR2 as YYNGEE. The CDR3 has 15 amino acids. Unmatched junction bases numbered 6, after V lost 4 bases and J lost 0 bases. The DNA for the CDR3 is TGTGCCAGCAGCAACGGACAGGGAAGCTCCTACGAGCAGTACTTC. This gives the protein CASSNGQGSSYEQYF. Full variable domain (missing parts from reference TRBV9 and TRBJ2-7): DSGVTQTPKHLITATGQRVTLRCSPRSGDLSVYWYQQSLDQGLQFLIQYYNGEERAKGNILERFSAQQFPDLHSELNLSSLELGDSALYFCASSNGQGSSYEQYFGPGTRLTVT.